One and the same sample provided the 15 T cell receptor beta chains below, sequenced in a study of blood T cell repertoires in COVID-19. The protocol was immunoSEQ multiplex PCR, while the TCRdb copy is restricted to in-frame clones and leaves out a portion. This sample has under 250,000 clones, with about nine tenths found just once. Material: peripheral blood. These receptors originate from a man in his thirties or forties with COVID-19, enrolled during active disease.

The CDR3 spells CASSLARGGRPTGELFF. In DNA, the CDR3 is TGTGCCAGCAGCTTAGCGCGTGGCGGGAGGCCCACCGGGGAGCTGTTTTTT. This chain joins TRBV7-6 and TRBJ2-2; TRBD2 matches 8 bases. CDR1 is SGHVS and CDR2 is FNYEAQ in the germline V gene. Trimming removed 0 bases from V and 4 bases from J; junction bases left unmatched: 7. CDR3 length: 17 residues. The full variable domain, completed using reference TRBV7-6 and TRBJ2-2, is GAGVSQSPRYKVTKRGQDVALRCDPISGHVSLYWYRQALGQGPEFLTYFNYEAQQDKSGLPNDRFSAERPEGSISTLTIQRTEQRDSAMYRCASSLARGGRPTGELFFGEGSRLTVL.

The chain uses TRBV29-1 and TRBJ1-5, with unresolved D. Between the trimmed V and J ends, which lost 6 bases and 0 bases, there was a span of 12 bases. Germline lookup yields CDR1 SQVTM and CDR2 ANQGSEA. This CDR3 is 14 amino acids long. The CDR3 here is CSVLVGVSNQPQHF. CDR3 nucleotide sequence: TGCAGCGTCCTGGTCGGGGTTAGCAATCAGCCCCAGCATTTT.

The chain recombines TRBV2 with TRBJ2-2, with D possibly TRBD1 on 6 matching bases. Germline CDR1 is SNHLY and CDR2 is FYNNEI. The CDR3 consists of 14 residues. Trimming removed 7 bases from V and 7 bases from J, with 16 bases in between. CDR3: CASTQGQGNGELFF. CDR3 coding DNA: TGTGCCAGCACACAGGGTCAGGGGAACGGGGAGCTGTTTTTT.

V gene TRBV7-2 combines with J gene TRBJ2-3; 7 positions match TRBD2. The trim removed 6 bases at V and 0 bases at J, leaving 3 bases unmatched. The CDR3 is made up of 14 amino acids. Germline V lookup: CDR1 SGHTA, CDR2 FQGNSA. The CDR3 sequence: CASSPGLSTDTQYF. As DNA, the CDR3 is TGTGCCAGCAGTCCGGGACTAAGCACAGATACGCAGTATTTT.

CDR3 protein: CASSLEILAGDTDTQYF. The CDR3, as DNA: TGCGCCAGCAGCTTGGAGATACTAGCGGGGGACACAGATACGCAGTATTTT. The chain carries TRBV5-1 and TRBJ2-3, with 11 bases fitting TRBD2. The CDR3 spans 17 residues. With V trimmed by 0 bases and J by 2 bases, 5 bases remained unmatched. The germline V gene encodes CDR1 SGHRS and CDR2 YFSETQ.

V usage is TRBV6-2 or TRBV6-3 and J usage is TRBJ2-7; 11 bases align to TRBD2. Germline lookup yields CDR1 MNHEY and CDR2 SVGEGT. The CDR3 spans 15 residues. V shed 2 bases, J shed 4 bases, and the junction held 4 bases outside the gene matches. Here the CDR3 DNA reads TGTGCCAGCAGTTACCCCGGGACTAGCGGTTACGAGCAGTACTTC. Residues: CASSYPGTSGYEQYF.

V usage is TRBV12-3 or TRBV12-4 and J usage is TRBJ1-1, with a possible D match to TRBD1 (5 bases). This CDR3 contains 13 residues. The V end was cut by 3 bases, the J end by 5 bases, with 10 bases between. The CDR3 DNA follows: TGTGCCAGCAGTTTCCCGGGGGGGACTGAAGCTTTCTTT. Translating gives CASSFPGGTEAFF.

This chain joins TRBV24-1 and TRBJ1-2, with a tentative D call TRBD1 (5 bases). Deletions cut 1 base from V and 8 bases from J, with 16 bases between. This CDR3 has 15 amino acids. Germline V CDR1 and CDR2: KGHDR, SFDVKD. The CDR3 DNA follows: TGTGCCACCAGTGATTTCCGGCAGGGAGGCCTAGGCTACACCTTC. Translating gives CATSDFRQGGLGYTF.

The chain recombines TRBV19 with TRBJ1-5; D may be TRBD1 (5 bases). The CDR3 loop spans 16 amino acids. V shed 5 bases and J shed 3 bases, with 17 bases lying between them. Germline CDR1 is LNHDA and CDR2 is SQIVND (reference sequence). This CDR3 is CASSPGSGVHNQPQHF. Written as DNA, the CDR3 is TGTGCCAGTAGTCCGGGGTCGGGGGTACACAATCAGCCCCAGCATTTT.

The chain's CDR3 is CASSLVRYGYTF. The DNA of the CDR3 is TGTGCCAGCAGCTTGGTGCGGTATGGCTACACCTTC. The chain links TRBV5-6 to TRBJ1-2; D gene unclear. Looked up from germline, CDR1 is SGHDT and CDR2 is YYEEEE. Deletions cut 0 bases from V and 5 bases from J, with 5 bases between. This CDR3 spans 12 amino acids.

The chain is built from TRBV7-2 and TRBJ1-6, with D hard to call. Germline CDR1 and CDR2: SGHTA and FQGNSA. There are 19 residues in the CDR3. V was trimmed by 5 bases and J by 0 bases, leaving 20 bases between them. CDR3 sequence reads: CASSPGPRQASSYNSPLHF. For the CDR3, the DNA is TGTGCCAGCAGCCCCGGCCCCAGGCAGGCGAGCTCCTATAATTCACCCCTCCACTTT.

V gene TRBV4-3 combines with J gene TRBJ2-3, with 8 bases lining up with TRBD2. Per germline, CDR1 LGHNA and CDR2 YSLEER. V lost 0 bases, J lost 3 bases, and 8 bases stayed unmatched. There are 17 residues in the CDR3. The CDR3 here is CASSQDPGLAGTDTQYF. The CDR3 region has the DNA TGCGCCAGCAGCCAAGATCCTGGGCTAGCGGGTACAGATACGCAGTATTTT.

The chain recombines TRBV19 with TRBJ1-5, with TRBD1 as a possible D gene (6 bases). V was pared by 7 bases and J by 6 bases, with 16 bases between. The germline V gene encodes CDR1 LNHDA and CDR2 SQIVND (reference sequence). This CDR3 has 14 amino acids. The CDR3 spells CASTPYRVGQPQHF. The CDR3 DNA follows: TGTGCCAGTACCCCGTACAGGGTAGGTCAGCCCCAGCATTTT.

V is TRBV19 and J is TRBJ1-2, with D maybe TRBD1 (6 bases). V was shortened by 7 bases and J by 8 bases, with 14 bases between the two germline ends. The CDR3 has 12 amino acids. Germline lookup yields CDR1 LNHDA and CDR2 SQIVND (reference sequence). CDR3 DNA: TGTGCCAGTACCACAGGGTCCGGAGGCTACACCTTC. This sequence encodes CASTTGSGGYTF.

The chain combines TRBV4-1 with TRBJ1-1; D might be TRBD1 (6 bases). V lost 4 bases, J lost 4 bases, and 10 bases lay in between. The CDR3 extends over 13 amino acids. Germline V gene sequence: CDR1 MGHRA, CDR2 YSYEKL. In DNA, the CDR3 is TGCGCCAGCAGCCGTGGACAGTCCACTGAAGCTTTCTTT. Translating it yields CASSRGQSTEAFF.